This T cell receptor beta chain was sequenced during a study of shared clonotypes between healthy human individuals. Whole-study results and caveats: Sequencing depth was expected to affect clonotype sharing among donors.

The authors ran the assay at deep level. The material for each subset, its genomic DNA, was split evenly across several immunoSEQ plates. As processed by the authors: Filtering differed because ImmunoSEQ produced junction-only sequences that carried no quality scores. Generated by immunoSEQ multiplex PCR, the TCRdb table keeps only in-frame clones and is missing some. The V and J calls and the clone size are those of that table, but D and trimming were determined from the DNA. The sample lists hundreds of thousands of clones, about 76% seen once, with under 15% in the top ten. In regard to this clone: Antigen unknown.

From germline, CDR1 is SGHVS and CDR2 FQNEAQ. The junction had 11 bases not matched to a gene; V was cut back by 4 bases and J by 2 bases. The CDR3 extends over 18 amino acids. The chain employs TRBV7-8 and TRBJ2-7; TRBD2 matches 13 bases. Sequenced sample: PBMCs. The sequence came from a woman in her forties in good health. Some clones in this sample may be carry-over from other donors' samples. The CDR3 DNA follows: TGTGCCAGCAGCTCCCGGGGGACTAGCGGGAAATTTCCCTACGAGCAGTACTTC. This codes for CASSSRGTSGKFPYEQYF.